This T cell receptor (beta chain) came from a study of shared clonotypes between healthy human individuals. Assay runs were performed at deep level. The protocol was immunoSEQ multiplex PCR, while the TCRdb copy is restricted to in-frame clones and leaves out a portion. The sample has a few million clones, approximately 90% seen once. This CDR3 is 18 amino acids long. The V end was cut by 0 bases, the J end by 0 bases, with 14 bases between. The germline V gene encodes CDR1 SEHNR and CDR2 FQNEAQ (reference sequence). Everyone who donated was a Caucasian adult who lived in Nashville, Tennessee. The receptor was derived from a man between 18 and 35 years old in good health. The specimen sequenced was naive CD4+ T cells sorted from blood. The subset here: CD45RA+ positively selected. The chain has TRBV7-9 and TRBJ1-4, with D unclear. CDR3 DNA sequence: TGTGCCAGCAGCTTAGCAGGGCAGTTATCTGCAACTAATGAAAAACTGTTTTTT. Amino acids: CASSLAGQLSATNEKLFF.